This T cell receptor (beta chain) originates from a study of CD8 T cells in ankylosing spondylitis. Study-wide results and limits: Researchers reportedly found disease-linked clones significantly enriched in matched ankylosing spondylitis synovial fluid. Past research had described some motif variants in reactive arthritis synovial fluid and blood. In peripheral blood, disease-linked CD8+ clones occurred at relatively low frequencies. In ankylosing spondylitis blood, a motif of about eight highly homologous TCR beta variants appeared characteristic.

Concerning this clonotype itself: Its target is unknown.

The V gene's germline CDR1 is SQVTM and CDR2 ANQGSEA. This CDR3 is built from 13 residues. The V end was cut by 6 bases, the J end by 2 bases, with 13 bases between. The authors made TCR beta libraries by quantitative 5'-RACE with molecular barcodes. TCRdb redid the calling of the 5' RACE reads with MiXCR, one entry per CDR3 protein. The sample lists just under 550,000 distinct CDR3 sequences; 9.5% to 15% were seen once. The receptor was derived from a male donor with ankylosing spondylitis. The genes are TRBV29-1 and TRBJ1-2; D is unclear. The sample was blood, either unsorted or a sorted T cell fraction (not recorded which). This CDR3 is CSVVPSTNYGYTF. The CDR3 DNA reads as TGCAGCGTAGTTCCGAGTACAAACTATGGCTACACCTTC.